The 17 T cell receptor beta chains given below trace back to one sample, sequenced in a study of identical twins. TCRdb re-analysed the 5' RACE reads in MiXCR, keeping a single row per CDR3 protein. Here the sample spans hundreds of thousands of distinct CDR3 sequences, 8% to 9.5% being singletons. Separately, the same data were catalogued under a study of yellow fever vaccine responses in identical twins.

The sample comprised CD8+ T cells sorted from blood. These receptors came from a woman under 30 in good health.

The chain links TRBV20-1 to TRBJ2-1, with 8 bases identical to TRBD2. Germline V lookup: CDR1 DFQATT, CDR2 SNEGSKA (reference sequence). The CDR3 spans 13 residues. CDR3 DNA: TGCATCGGAGCGGGGGCTCCGGGCAATGAGCAGTTCTTC. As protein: CIGAGAPGNEQFF.

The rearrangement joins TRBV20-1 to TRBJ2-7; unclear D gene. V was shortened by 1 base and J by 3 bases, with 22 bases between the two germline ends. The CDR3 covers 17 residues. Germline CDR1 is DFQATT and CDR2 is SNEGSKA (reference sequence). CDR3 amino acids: CSARAPREVLIGYEQYF. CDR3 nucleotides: TGCAGTGCTAGAGCCCCACGTGAGGTCCTAATAGGCTACGAGCAGTACTTC.

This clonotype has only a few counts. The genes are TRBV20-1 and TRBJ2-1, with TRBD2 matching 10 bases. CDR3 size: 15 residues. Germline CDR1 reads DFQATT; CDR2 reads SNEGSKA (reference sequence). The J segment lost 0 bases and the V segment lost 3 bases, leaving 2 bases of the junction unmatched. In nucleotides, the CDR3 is TGCAGTGCTAGGTCTAGCGGGAGCTCCTACAATGAGCAGTTCTTC. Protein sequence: CSARSSGSSYNEQFF.

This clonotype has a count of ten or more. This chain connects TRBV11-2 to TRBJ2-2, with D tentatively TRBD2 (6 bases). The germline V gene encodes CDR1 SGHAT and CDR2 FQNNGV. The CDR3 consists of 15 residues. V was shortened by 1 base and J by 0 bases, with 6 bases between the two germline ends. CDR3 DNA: TGTGCCAGCAGCTTAGGGGGGGCGAACACCGGGGAGCTGTTTTTT. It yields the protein CASSLGGANTGELFF. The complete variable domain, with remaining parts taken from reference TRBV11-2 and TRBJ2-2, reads EAGVAQSPRYKIIEKRQSVAFWCNPISGHATLYWYQQILGQGPKLLIQFQNNGVVDDSQLPKDRFSAERLKGVDSTLKIQPAKLEDSAVYLCASSLGGANTGELFFGEGSRLTVL.

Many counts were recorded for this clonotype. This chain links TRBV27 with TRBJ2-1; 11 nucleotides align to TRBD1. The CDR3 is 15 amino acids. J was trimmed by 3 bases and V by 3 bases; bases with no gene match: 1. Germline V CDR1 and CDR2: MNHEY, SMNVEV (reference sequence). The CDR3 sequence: CASSLGTGGYNEQFF. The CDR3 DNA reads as TGTGCCAGCAGTTTGGGGACAGGGGGCTACAATGAGCAGTTCTTC.

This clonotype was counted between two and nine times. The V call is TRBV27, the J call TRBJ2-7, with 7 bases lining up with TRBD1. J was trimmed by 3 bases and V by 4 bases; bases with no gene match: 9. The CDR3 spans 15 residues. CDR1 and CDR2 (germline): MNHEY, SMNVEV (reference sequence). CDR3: CASSSRGGQDYEQYF. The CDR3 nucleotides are TGTGCCAGCAGTTCCCGAGGCGGACAGGACTACGAGCAGTACTTC.

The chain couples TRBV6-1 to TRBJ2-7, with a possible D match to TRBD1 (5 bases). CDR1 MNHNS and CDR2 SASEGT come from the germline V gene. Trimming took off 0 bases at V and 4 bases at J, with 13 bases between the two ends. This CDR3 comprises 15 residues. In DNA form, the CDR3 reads TGTGCCAGCAGTGAAGCGGAAGGGGCCCTATACGAGCAGTACTTC. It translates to CASSEAEGALYEQYF.

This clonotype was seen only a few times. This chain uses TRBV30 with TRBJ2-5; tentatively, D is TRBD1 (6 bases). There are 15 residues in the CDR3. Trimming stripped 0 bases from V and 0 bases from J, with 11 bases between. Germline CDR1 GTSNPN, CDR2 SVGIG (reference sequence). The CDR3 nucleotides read TGTGCCTGGAGTGTCGGGACATCGTACCAAGAGACCCAGTACTTC. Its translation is CAWSVGTSYQETQYF.

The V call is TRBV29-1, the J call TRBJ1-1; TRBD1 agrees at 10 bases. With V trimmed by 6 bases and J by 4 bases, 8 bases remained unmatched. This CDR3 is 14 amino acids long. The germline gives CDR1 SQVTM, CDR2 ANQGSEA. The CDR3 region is CSVPDRGHGTEAFF. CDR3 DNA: TGCAGCGTCCCTGACAGGGGGCACGGCACTGAAGCTTTCTTT.

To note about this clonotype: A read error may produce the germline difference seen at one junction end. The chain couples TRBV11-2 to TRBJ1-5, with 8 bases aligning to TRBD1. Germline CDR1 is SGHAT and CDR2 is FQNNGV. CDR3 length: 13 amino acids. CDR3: CASSPQGDQPPHF. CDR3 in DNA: TGTGCCAGCAGCCCACAGGGGGATCAGCCCCCGCATTTT. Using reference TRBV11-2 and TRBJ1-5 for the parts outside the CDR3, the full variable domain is EAGVAQSPRYKIIEKRQSVAFWCNPISGHATLYWYQQILGQGPKLLIQFQNNGVVDDSQLPKDRFSAERLKGVDSTLKIQPAKLEDSAVYLCASSPQGDQPPHFGDGTRLSIL.

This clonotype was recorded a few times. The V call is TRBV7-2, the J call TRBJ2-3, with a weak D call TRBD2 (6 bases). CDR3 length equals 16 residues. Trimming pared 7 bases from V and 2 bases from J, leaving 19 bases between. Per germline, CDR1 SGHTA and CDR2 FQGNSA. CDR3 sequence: CASKAGGNFFTDTQYF. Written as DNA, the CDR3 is TGTGCCAGCAAAGCCGGAGGGAATTTTTTCACAGATACGCAGTATTTT.

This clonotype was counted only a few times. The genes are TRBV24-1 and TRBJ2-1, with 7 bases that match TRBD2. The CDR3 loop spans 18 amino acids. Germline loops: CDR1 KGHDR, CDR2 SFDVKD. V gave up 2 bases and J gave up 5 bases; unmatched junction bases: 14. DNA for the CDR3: TGTGCCACCAGTGATTCGCATCCATTCAGGGCGGGGGACAATGAGCAGTTCTTC. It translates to CATSDSHPFRAGDNEQFF.

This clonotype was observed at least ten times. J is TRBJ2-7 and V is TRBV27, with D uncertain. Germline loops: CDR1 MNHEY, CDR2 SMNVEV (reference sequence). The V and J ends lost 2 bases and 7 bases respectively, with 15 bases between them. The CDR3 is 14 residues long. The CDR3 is CASSLIPPFGEQYF. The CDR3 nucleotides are TGTGCCAGCAGTTTAATCCCGCCTTTCGGGGAGCAGTACTTC.

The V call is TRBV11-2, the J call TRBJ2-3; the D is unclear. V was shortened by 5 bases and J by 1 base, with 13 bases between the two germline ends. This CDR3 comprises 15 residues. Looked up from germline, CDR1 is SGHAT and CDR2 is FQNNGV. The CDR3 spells CASSPFGYRTDTQYF. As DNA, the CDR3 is TGTGCCAGCAGCCCCTTTGGCTATCGCACAGATACGCAGTATTTT.

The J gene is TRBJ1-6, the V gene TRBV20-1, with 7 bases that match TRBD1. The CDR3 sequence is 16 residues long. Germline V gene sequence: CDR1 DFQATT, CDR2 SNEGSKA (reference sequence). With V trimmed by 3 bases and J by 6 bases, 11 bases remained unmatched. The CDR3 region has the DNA TGCAGTGCTAGCGGGGGGTTGGCAGGGGGTAATTCACCCCTCCACTTT. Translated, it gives CSASGGLAGGNSPLHF.

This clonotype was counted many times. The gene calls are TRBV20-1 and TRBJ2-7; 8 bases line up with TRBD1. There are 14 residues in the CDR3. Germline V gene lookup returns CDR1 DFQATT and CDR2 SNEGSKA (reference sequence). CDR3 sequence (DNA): TGCAGCCCTTCCGGGGACAGGAGCACCTACGAGCAGTACTTC. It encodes CSPSGDRSTYEQYF.

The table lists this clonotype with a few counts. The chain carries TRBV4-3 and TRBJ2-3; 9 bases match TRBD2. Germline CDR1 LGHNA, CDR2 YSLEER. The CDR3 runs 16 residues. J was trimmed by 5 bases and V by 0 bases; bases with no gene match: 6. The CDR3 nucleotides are TGCGCCAGCAGCCAAGACCGAGCGGGAGGTTTAGATACGCAGTATTTT. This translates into CASSQDRAGGLDTQYF.